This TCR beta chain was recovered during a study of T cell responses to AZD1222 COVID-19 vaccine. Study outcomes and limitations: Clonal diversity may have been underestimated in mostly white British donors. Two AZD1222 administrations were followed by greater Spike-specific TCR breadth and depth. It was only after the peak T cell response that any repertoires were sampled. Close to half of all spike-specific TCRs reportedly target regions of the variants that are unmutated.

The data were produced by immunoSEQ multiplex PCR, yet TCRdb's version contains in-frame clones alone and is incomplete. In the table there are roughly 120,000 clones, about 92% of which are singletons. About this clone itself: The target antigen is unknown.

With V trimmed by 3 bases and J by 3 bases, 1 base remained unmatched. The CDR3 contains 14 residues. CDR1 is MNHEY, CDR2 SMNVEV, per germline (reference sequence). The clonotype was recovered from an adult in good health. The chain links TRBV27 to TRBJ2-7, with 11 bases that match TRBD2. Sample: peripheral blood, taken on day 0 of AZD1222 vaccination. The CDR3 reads CASSFGTSGYEQYF. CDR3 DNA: TGTGCCAGCAGTTTTGGGACTAGCGGCTACGAGCAGTACTTC.